Following are 7 T cell receptor beta chains from one sample sequenced in a study of blood T cell repertoires in COVID-19. Profiling relied on immunoSEQ multiplex PCR, and the TCRdb table lists in-frame clones only, not all of them. There are approximately 300,000 clones in the sample; under 90% occur only once, and approximately 4.7% lies in the top ten. Sequencing was carried out using PBMCs or T cells enriched from blood (not recorded which). All receptors come from a man aged 60-69 years who had recovered from COVID-19.

V usage is TRBV7-2 and J usage is TRBJ1-1; 7 nucleotides line up with TRBD1. V lost 5 bases to trimming and J lost 1 base; unmatched junction nucleotides: 4. The CDR3 length is 14 residues. Germline-derived CDR1 and CDR2 are SGHTA and FQGNSA. The CDR3 DNA follows: TGTGCCAGCAGCCGGAGACAGGGGAACACTGAAGCTTTCTTT. Its protein product is CASSRRQGNTEAFF.

The CDR3 spells CASSYTSGSGEQYF. In nucleotides, the CDR3 is TGTGCCAGCAGCTATACTAGCGGGAGTGGCGAGCAGTACTTC. The chain joins TRBV7-9 to TRBJ2-7; 11 positions agree with TRBD2. V shed 4 bases, J shed 6 bases, and the junction held 5 bases outside the gene matches. Germline lookup yields CDR1 SEHNR and CDR2 FQNEAQ (reference sequence). This CDR3 is 14 amino acids long. Together with reference TRBV7-9 and TRBJ2-7, the CDR3 gives the full variable domain: DTGVSQNPRHKITKRGQNVTFRCDPISEHNRLYWYRQTLGQGPEFLTYFQNEAQLEKSRLLSDRFSAERPKGSFSTLEIQRTEQGDSAMYLCASSYTSGSGEQYFGPGTRLTVT.

The genes are TRBV28 and TRBJ2-1, with 10 bases that match TRBD2. V was pared by 6 bases and J by 5 bases, with 4 bases of the junction left unmatched. Germline V lookup: CDR1 MDHEN, CDR2 SYDVKM. The CDR3 has 14 amino acids. Here the CDR3 DNA reads TGTGCCAGCAGCCCTGGGACTAGCGACAATGAGCAGTTCTTC. Amino acid sequence: CASSPGTSDNEQFF.

The chain combines TRBV23-1 with TRBJ2-7; a weak D match, TRBD1 (5 bases). TRBV23-1 is classed as an ORF, of uncertain function. V was shortened by 0 bases and J by 5 bases, with 20 bases between the two germline ends. CDR3 length: 17 amino acids. Here the CDR3 DNA reads TGCGCCAGCAGTCAATCCCCCGATTGGGGCTGCGTCGACGAGCAGTACTTC. Protein sequence: CASSQSPDWGCVDEQYF.

The chain couples TRBV3-1 (or the pseudogene TRBV3-2) to TRBJ1-3; D may be TRBD1 (6 bases). The V and J ends lost 6 bases and 4 bases respectively, with 16 bases between them. The CDR3 runs 15 residues. The germline CDR1 and CDR2 sequences are LGHDT and YNNKEL (reference sequence). DNA for the CDR3: TGTGCCAGCAGTTTCGTCGGGACACAGGGAAACACCATATATTTT. Amino acids: CASSFVGTQGNTIYF.

This chain links TRBV25-1 with TRBJ1-4; 9 bases line up with TRBD1. Looked up from germline, CDR1 is MGHDK and CDR2 is SYGVNS. CDR3 size: 16 residues. Trimming took 6 bases from V and 3 from J; bases not matched to a gene: 8. The CDR3 DNA follows: TGTGCCAGCAGGGAAACAGGGGGCCGGGCTAATGAAAAACTGTTTTTT. This sequence encodes CASRETGGRANEKLFF.

The chain is built from TRBV2 and TRBJ1-5; tentative D call: TRBD1 (5 bases). Germline loops: CDR1 SNHLY, CDR2 FYNNEI. V lost 5 bases, J lost 1 base, and 9 bases lay in between. This CDR3 has 14 residues. CDR3 in DNA: TGTGCCAGCAGTTGGACACAGAGCAATCAGCCCCAGCATTTT. It yields the protein CASSWTQSNQPQHF.